This TCR beta chain was found in a study of shared clonotypes between healthy human individuals. Findings and limits, study-wide: In the sorted subsets, rarefaction showed sequencing was incomplete despite large depth.

This clone was found once. Its antigen is still unknown. Some clones are missing from TCRdb's copy, which holds only in-frame ones; the method was immunoSEQ multiplex PCR. Of 600,000 to 800,000 clones in the sample, 72% were seen once. The TCR was taken from a woman aged 25 to 39 in good health. The specimen sequenced was memory CD4+ T cells sorted from blood. Subset defined: CD45RA-negative fraction.

The CDR3 bases are TGTGCCAGCAGTGAAGTGGGAGGGCTTACGCAGTATTTT. Encoded protein: CASSEVGGLTQYF. The chain links TRBV6-1 to TRBJ2-3; TRBD2 matches 7 bases. V lost 1 base and J lost 8; bases outside the gene matches: 3. Germline values: CDR1 MNHNS, CDR2 SASEGT. The length of the CDR3 is 13 residues.